This TCR beta chain is drawn from a study of blood T cell repertoires in COVID-19 (dated by TCRdb to the early 2020s). At the level of the whole study: Collaborator samples came from the United States, Italy and Spain and covered acute and convalescent phases of COVID-19. Deeply sampled blood TCRbeta repertoires from subjects exposed to, actively infected with, or recovered from COVID-19 were included in the dataset. A freely available public database, intended as a resource for researchers studying the immune response to SARS-CoV-2, is where the repertoires were released. HLA class I and class II types, where available, came from metadata supplied by the sample provider rather than from assay-based typing. Samples were obtained from the ongoing ImmuneRACE study (first 160 participants) and from 1,254 subjects provided by 6 global collaborators. The material from the prospective study consisted of cDNA or gDNA derived from T cells, B-cell-depleted T cells, or PBMCs. Nearly every sample came with metadata listing a de-identified subject ID, COVID-19 status, age in years and sex.

Inclusive of the bounding cysteine and phenylalanine, the CDR3 is 14 residues long. Only CDR3 DNA is held: 42 bases, read in frame from base 1. V is shortened by 0 bases, J by 7 bases, and the region joining them spans 12 bases. CDR1 and CDR2, looked up from the germline V gene (reference sequence), are LNHNV and YYDKDF. What the authors observed across the whole study: How much clinical and demographic metadata was included differed by source and by participant, and the metadata was provided uncurated.

This clone came up once. The target of this receptor is not known. Per-nucleotide qualities are absent, and no much larger clonotype sits a single base away. The collaborating institutions used their own protocols to collect whole blood in K2EDTA tubes. For TCRbeta analysis, collaborators shipped samples as frozen whole blood, isolated PBMCs, or DNA extracted from either of those sample types. TCRbeta CDR3 regions were amplified from genomic DNA using the immunoSEQ Assay, a bias-controlled multiplex PCR. Under the source paper's analysis protocol: The number of nucleated cells in each sample was estimated by amplification of reference gene primers within the assay. Sequence reads were collapsed and filtered to measure the absolute abundance of every unique TCRbeta CDR3 rearrangement. Productive Simpson clonality was computed per sample as the square root of Simpson's diversity index over productive rearrangements. The source is immuneACCESS, and TCRdb retained only in-frame sequences with V and J called. Part of the clones is not carried over; for the studies checked, unresolved V genes explain less than half of this, and the remainder is unexplained. Clone size and V and J calls were adopted from that table, with D and trimming inferred from the DNA. This sample lists about 26,000 clones; roughly 90% were detected once. The ten largest clones capture 10% to 12% of the sample.

This receptor was obtained from a man aged 70-80 years with acute or convalescent COVID-19. What was sequenced was peripheral blood. The receptor chain draws on TRBV15 and TRBJ1-2, and possibly TRBD1, on 5 matching bases. The bases are TGTGCCACCAGCAGAGATTCGGGGGGAGGTGGCTACACCTTC. It translates as CATSRDSGGGGYTF.